The 32 T cell receptor beta chains below all came from one sample that was sequenced in a study of cytomegalovirus exposure and HLA in healthy donors. Libraries were prepared by immunoSEQ multiplex PCR; TCRdb keeps only in-frame clonotypes and omits some of them. The sample yields about 180,000 clones, 85% seen once. Material: PBMCs. All receptors derive from a man between 18 and 29 years old in good health and CMV-seropositive.

This sequence joins TRBV27 and TRBJ2-7, with 7 bases matching TRBD2. The CDR3 extends over 13 amino acids. V lost 3 bases and J lost 2; bases outside the gene matches: 1. Germline V gene sequence: CDR1 MNHEY, CDR2 SMNVEV (reference sequence). CDR3 bases: TGTGCCAGCAGTTTGGGACTAACCTACGAGCAGTACTTC. It translates to CASSLGLTYEQYF.

The count of this clone is one. The J gene is TRBJ1-2, the V gene TRBV6-6; D gene ambiguous. Trimming stripped 0 bases from V and 5 bases from J, with 7 bases between. The CDR3 consists of 13 residues. Germline lookup yields CDR1 MNHNY and CDR2 SVGAGI (reference sequence). CDR3: CASSYSSLYGYTF. Written as DNA, the CDR3 is TGTGCCAGCAGTTACTCGAGTCTGTATGGCTACACCTTC.

This chain uses TRBV7-8 with TRBJ2-5, with TRBD1 matching 9 bases. This CDR3 spans 15 amino acids. CDR1 and CDR2 (germline): SGHVS, FQNEAQ. V dropped 5 bases and J dropped 4; count of bases not matched to a gene: 8. The CDR3 sequence is CASSPKDRGRETQYF. CDR3 nucleotides: TGTGCCAGCAGCCCCAAGGACAGGGGACGAGAGACCCAGTACTTC.

The V gene is TRBV7-3, the J gene TRBJ1-1; D is unresolved. V was clipped by 0 bases and J by 2 bases, with 13 bases between them. Germline-derived CDR1 and CDR2 are SGHTA and FQGTGA. CDR3 length equals 16 residues. The chain's CDR3 is CASSLTQIPRNTEAFF. For the CDR3, the DNA is TGTGCCAGCAGCTTAACGCAAATCCCCAGAAACACTGAAGCTTTCTTT.

A remark on this clone: The same CDR3 also results from other DNA sequences found in this sample. The chain is built from TRBV2 and TRBJ2-5; D not certain. The CDR3 has 11 residues. V shed 3 bases and J shed 5 bases, with 4 bases lying between them. CDR1 and CDR2 from the germline V gene are SNHLY and FYNNEI. In nucleotides, the CDR3 is TGTGCCAGCAGTGAGCGGGAGACCCAGTACTTC. Amino acids: CASSERETQYF.

The chain is built from TRBV27 and TRBJ2-1; TRBD2 aligns across 9 bases. Trimming removed 1 base from V and 5 bases from J; junction bases left unmatched: 6. In germline, CDR1 is MNHEY, CDR2 SMNVEV (reference sequence). This CDR3 contains 16 residues. The CDR3 sequence is CASSLYGGRANNEQFF. CDR3 coding DNA: TGTGCCAGCAGTTTATACGGCGGGAGGGCGAACAATGAGCAGTTCTTC.

V gene TRBV7-8 combines with J gene TRBJ2-7, with TRBD2 as a possible D gene (5 bases). In germline, CDR1 is SGHVS, CDR2 FQNEAQ. The CDR3 has 16 residues. V was pared by 1 base and J by 0 bases, with 13 bases between. The CDR3 DNA reads TGTGCCAGCAGCTTAGTTTCTCCTAGCACCTCCTACGAGCAGTACTTC. Translated, it gives CASSLVSPSTSYEQYF. Complete variable domain (other parts from reference TRBV7-8 and TRBJ2-7): GAGVSQSPRYKVAKRGQDVALRCDPISGHVSLFWYQQALGQGPEFLTYFQNEAQLDKSGLPSDRFFAERPEGSVSTLKIQRTQQEDSAVYLCASSLVSPSTSYEQYFGPGTRLTVT.

The chain carries TRBV2 and TRBJ2-3; TRBD1 is a possible D gene (7 bases). This CDR3 spans 16 amino acids. Trimming stripped 7 bases from V and 3 bases from J, with 20 bases between. CDR1 and CDR2 (germline): SNHLY, FYNNEI. The CDR3 reads CASNGRRDSGTDTQYF. The CDR3 DNA reads TGTGCCAGCAACGGACGGCGGGACAGTGGGACAGATACGCAGTATTTT.

The J gene is TRBJ1-5, the V gene TRBV19, with 7 bases aligning to TRBD1. This CDR3 region has 15 residues. The V gene end was trimmed by 6 bases and the J gene end by 4 bases; junction bases not matched to a gene: 9. Germline CDR1 LNHDA, CDR2 SQIVND (reference sequence). In nucleotides, the CDR3 is TGTGCCAGTAGCCTAACTGGGACAGTTAATCAGCCCCAGCATTTT. Its protein is CASSLTGTVNQPQHF.

The chain uses TRBV5-1 and TRBJ1-4; tentative D call: TRBD1 (6 bases). Germline lookup yields CDR1 SGHRS and CDR2 YFSETQ. The CDR3 covers 14 residues. V lost 0 bases, J lost 7 bases, and 10 bases lay in between. The CDR3 DNA reads as TGCGCCAGCAGCTTGGAGCGAGGGGGTGAAAAACTGTTTTTT. Its translation: CASSLERGGEKLFF.

This clone has ten or more counts. CDR3 region: CASSSTGENQPQHF. The CDR3 DNA reads as TGTGCCAGCAGTTCGACAGGGGAGAATCAGCCCCAGCATTTT. The genes are TRBV28 and TRBJ1-5, with 8 bases fitting TRBD1. The V gene end was trimmed by 4 bases and the J gene end by 4 bases; junction bases not matched to a gene: 3. Per the germline V gene, CDR1 is MDHEN and CDR2 is SYDVKM. This CDR3 region has 14 residues.

This clone came up once. The V call is TRBV5-6, the J call TRBJ2-7; the match to TRBD1 covers 10 bases. The V segment lost 3 bases and the J segment 4 bases; nucleotides outside the gene matches: 10. Germline CDR1 is SGHDT and CDR2 is YYEEEE. CDR3 length: 16 amino acids. The CDR3 is CASSYSPGTGVYEQYF. CDR3 DNA sequence: TGTGCCAGCAGCTACTCCCCAGGGACAGGGGTATACGAGCAGTACTTC.

The CDR3 region has the DNA TGTGCCAGCAACGGGGGGCTGTACTCTGAAGCTTTCTTT. Its translation: CASNGGLYSEAFF. The gene calls are TRBV28 and TRBJ1-1; a weak D match, TRBD1 (6 bases). The CDR3 is 13 amino acids. The germline V and J ends were trimmed by 7 bases and 6 bases, with 15 bases remaining between them. The germline V gene encodes CDR1 MDHEN and CDR2 SYDVKM.

V and J are TRBV7-3 and TRBJ2-1; D may be TRBD1 (7 bases). This CDR3 contains 12 residues. V lost 3 bases, J lost 9 bases, and 9 bases lay in between. The germline V gene encodes CDR1 SGHTA and CDR2 FQGTGA. The DNA for the CDR3 is TGTGCCAGCAGCTTCCAGGGGGGTGAGCAGTTCTTC. Its translation is CASSFQGGEQFF.

This chain joins TRBV2 and TRBJ2-1, with TRBD2 matching 10 bases. Trimming cost V 8 bases and J 7 bases; bases outside gene matches: 8. Germline-derived CDR1 and CDR2 are SNHLY and FYNNEI. The CDR3 contains 14 residues. CDR3 nucleotides: TGTGCCAGCCTCAGCGGGGGGGCCGGGAATGAGCAGTTCTTC. This encodes CASLSGGAGNEQFF.

This chain's CDR3 is CASTEQGNTDTQYF. CDR3 DNA: TGCGCCAGCACCGAACAGGGAAACACAGATACGCAGTATTTT. V usage is TRBV5-1 and J usage is TRBJ2-3, with D maybe TRBD1 (6 bases). This CDR3 has 14 amino acids. Deletions cut 6 bases from V and 2 bases from J, with 13 bases between. Germline V gene lookup returns CDR1 SGHRS and CDR2 YFSETQ.

This sequence joins TRBV5-1 and TRBJ2-3; D is perhaps TRBD1 (5 bases). The CDR3 length is 17 residues. Germline-derived CDR1 and CDR2 are SGHRS and YFSETQ. V lost 7 bases, J lost 1 base, and 22 bases lay in between. The CDR3 DNA is TGCGCCAGCCCTCCGGGCGAATACGACAGATGCACAGATACGCAGTATTTT. It encodes CASPPGEYDRCTDTQYF.

The gene calls are TRBV5-6 and TRBJ1-6; TRBD1 aligns across 8 bases. Unmatched junction bases numbered 2, after V lost 3 bases and J lost 3 bases. The CDR3 covers 15 residues. Germline V gene sequence: CDR1 SGHDT, CDR2 YYEEEE. CDR3 nucleotides: TGTGCCAGCAGCTCCACAGGGGGCTATAATTCACCCCTCCACTTT. It encodes CASSSTGGYNSPLHF.

This clone was counted between two and nine times. The chain uses TRBV6-5 and TRBJ2-5; D is possibly TRBD2 (6 bases). Per the germline V gene, CDR1 is MNHEY and CDR2 is SVGAGI. The CDR3 runs to 12 residues. V was cut by 7 bases and J by 5 bases, with 11 bases left in between. The chain's CDR3 is CASTGLAETQYF. The CDR3 DNA follows: TGTGCCAGCACCGGGCTAGCGGAGACCCAGTACTTC.

This clone was seen once. V and J are TRBV6-6 and TRBJ2-7, with D possibly TRBD1 on 6 matching bases. Germline assignment: CDR1 MNHNY and CDR2 SVGAGI (reference sequence). Trimming shortened V by 4 bases and J by 3 bases, and 16 bases separated the two germline ends. This CDR3 region has 15 residues. The CDR3 DNA is TGTGCCAGCAGTTCAATAGACAGGACAGTCTACGAGCAGTACTTC. This gives the protein CASSSIDRTVYEQYF.

In regard to this clone: An end of the junction does not agree with germline; a read error may underlie this. The rearrangement uses TRBV5-1 and TRBJ2-1; TRBD1 might be the D (6 bases). Germline CDR1 SGHRS, CDR2 YFSETQ. The CDR3 runs to 15 residues. This chain's CDR3 is CASRLDRSQYNEQFF. The CDR3 nucleotides are TGCGCCAGCAGGTTGGACAGATCACAGTACAATGAGCAGTTCTTC.

V usage is TRBV2 and J usage is TRBJ1-4; 7 bases are shared with TRBD1. Unmatched junction bases numbered 3, after V lost 5 bases and J lost 3 bases. Germline V gene sequence: CDR1 SNHLY, CDR2 FYNNEI. This CDR3 is 14 amino acids long. CDR3 loop: CASSLQGSNEKLFF. Here the CDR3 DNA reads TGTGCCAGCAGTTTACAGGGGTCTAATGAAAAACTGTTTTTT.

The chain employs TRBV5-1 and TRBJ2-1, with 8 bases lining up with TRBD2. This CDR3 has 14 amino acids. V shed 4 bases, J shed 6 bases, and the junction held 6 bases outside the gene matches. Germline V lookup: CDR1 SGHRS, CDR2 YFSETQ. The CDR3 sequence: CASSTTGGANEQFF. DNA of the CDR3: TGCGCCAGCAGCACCACGGGGGGGGCCAATGAGCAGTTCTTC.

This chain connects TRBV9 to TRBJ1-2; 8 bases map to TRBD1. CDR3 length: 15 residues. The J segment lost 6 bases and the V segment lost 3 bases, leaving 10 bases of the junction unmatched. Germline CDR1 is SGDLS and CDR2 is YYNGEE. The CDR3 DNA reads as TGTGCCAGCAGCGCCGACCCCAGGGGGCGGGATGGCTACACCTTC. It translates to CASSADPRGRDGYTF.

J is TRBJ2-2 and V is TRBV28; TRBD1 matches at 10 bases. V lost 0 bases to trimming and J lost 5 bases; unmatched junction nucleotides: 0. The germline gives CDR1 MDHEN, CDR2 SYDVKM. The CDR3 contains 15 residues. CDR3 amino acids: CASSLWGQGTGELFF. As DNA, the CDR3 is TGTGCCAGCAGTTTATGGGGACAGGGGACCGGGGAGCTGTTTTTT. Looking up the rest from reference TRBV28 and TRBJ2-2 gives the full variable domain: DVKVTQSSRYLVKRTGEKVFLECVQDMDHENMFWYRQDPGLGLRLIYFSYDVKMKEKGDIPEGYSVSREKKERFSLILESASTNQTSMYLCASSLWGQGTGELFFGEGSRLTVL.

This clone was detected once. CDR3: CASSATGEWGYTF. CDR3 nucleotides: TGTGCCAGCAGCGCAACAGGGGAGTGGGGCTACACCTTC. The chain links TRBV9 to TRBJ1-2, with 7 bases identical to TRBD1. The germline CDR1 and CDR2 sequences are SGDLS and YYNGEE. This CDR3 is built from 13 residues. The ends lost 3 bases at V and 8 bases at J; junction bases unmatched: 7.

The rearrangement joins TRBV29-1 to TRBJ2-3, with D possibly TRBD1 on 5 matching bases. The germline gives CDR1 SQVTM, CDR2 ANQGSEA. This CDR3 spans 13 amino acids. Trimming cost V 1 base and J 4 bases, with 9 bases left between them. This CDR3 reads CSVEGQGADTQYF. CDR3 sequence (DNA): TGCAGCGTTGAAGGCCAGGGCGCAGATACGCAGTATTTT.

The chain recombines TRBV5-1 with TRBJ1-4, with D perhaps TRBD1 (6 bases). Deletions cut 3 bases from V and 8 bases from J, with 20 bases between. The CDR3 spans 16 residues. Germline V gene lookup returns CDR1 SGHRS and CDR2 YFSETQ. CDR3 coding DNA: TGCGCCAGCAGCTGGGGGGGCACAGGGTTCCAGGAAAAACTGTTTTTT. This translates into CASSWGGTGFQEKLFF. The full variable domain, completed using reference TRBV5-1 and TRBJ1-4, is KAGVTQTPRYLIKTRGQQVTLSCSPISGHRSVSWYQQTPGQGLQFLFEYFSETQRNKGNFPGRFSGRQFSNSRSEMNVSTLELGDSALYLCASSWGGTGFQEKLFFGSGTQLSVL.

V gene TRBV30 combines with J gene TRBJ2-1; 11 nucleotides match TRBD2. CDR3 length: 15 residues. Germline values: CDR1 GTSNPN, CDR2 SVGIG (reference sequence). Unmatched junction bases numbered 1, after V lost 0 bases and J lost 3 bases. The CDR3: CAWSVGTSGYNEQFF. CDR3 nucleotide sequence: TGTGCCTGGAGTGTTGGGACTAGCGGCTACAATGAGCAGTTCTTC.

The rearrangement uses TRBV4-1 and TRBJ2-2; 11 bases map to TRBD2. The CDR3 is 18 amino acids. Germline lookup yields CDR1 MGHRA and CDR2 YSYEKL. Losses at the gene ends were 0 bases for V and 4 bases for J; bases not matched to a gene: 7. The CDR3 loop is CASSQDRLAGISTGELFF. The CDR3 coding sequence is TGCGCCAGCAGCCAAGATCGACTAGCGGGGATTAGCACCGGGGAGCTGTTTTTT.

This clone has only a few counts. The J gene is TRBJ1-2, the V gene TRBV28; 7 bases are shared with TRBD1. The CDR3 covers 14 residues. The V and J ends lost 4 bases and 4 bases, in that order; junction bases with no gene match: 6. The germline gives CDR1 MDHEN, CDR2 SYDVKM. This CDR3 reads CASSSTGVGYGYTF. In DNA, the CDR3 is TGTGCCAGCAGTTCTACAGGGGTGGGCTATGGCTACACCTTC.

The chain uses TRBV5-1 and TRBJ2-1, with 16 bases identical to TRBD2. This CDR3 contains 16 residues. Germline V CDR1 and CDR2: SGHRS, YFSETQ. J lost 8 bases, V lost 4 bases, and 6 bases had no gene match. The CDR3 reads CASSGTSGRAEDEQFF. The DNA of the CDR3 is TGCGCCAGCAGCGGGACTAGCGGGAGGGCCGAGGATGAGCAGTTCTTC.